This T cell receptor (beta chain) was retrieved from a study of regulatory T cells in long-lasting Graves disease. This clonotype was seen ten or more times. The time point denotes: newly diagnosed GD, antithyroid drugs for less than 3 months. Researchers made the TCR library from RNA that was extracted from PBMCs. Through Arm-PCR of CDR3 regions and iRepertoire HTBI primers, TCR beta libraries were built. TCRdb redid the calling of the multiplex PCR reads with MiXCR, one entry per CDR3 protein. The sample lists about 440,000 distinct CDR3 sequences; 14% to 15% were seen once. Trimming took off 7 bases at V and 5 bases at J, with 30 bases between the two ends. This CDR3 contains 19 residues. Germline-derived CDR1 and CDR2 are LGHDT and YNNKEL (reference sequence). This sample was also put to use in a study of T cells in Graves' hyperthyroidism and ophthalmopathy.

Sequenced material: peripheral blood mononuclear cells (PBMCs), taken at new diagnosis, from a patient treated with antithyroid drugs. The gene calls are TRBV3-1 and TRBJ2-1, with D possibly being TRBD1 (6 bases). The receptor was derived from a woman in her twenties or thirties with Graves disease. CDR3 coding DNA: TGTGCCAGCACCAAAGGGGCACTTCAACAGGGTTCACTTAACAATGAGCAGTTCTTC. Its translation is CASTKGALQQGSLNNEQFF.